Presented here are 12 T cell receptor beta chains from one specimen sequenced in a study of cytomegalovirus exposure and HLA in healthy donors. Amplification used 60 Vbeta primers and 13 Jbeta primers. Clones were read by immunoSEQ multiplex PCR, and TCRdb kept only the in-frame ones, dropping some. The repertoire has about 140,000 clones, around 82% of them found once; the top ten carry 2.4%. The material sequenced was PBMCs. All receptors come from a woman in her late teens or twenties in good health and CMV-seropositive.

This clone was detected a few times. The chain recombines TRBV4-1 with TRBJ2-2; no firm D call. This CDR3 is built from 15 residues. Germline values: CDR1 MGHRA, CDR2 YSYEKL. V was trimmed by 1 base and J by 2 bases, leaving 8 bases between them. CDR3 DNA sequence: TGCGCCAGCAGCCAAGGCCACTCTAACACCGGGGAGCTGTTTTTT. This gives the protein CASSQGHSNTGELFF.

The chain recombines TRBV28 with TRBJ2-2, with D possibly TRBD1 on 5 matching bases. Germline values: CDR1 MDHEN, CDR2 SYDVKM. The CDR3 contains 17 residues. V lost 4 bases and J 1 base, leaving 16 bases between the germline ends. The CDR3 spells CASSSSPRQMNTGELFF. DNA for the CDR3: TGTGCCAGCAGTTCCTCGCCCCGACAGATGAACACCGGGGAGCTGTTTTTT.

The genes are TRBV9 and TRBJ2-1; no firm D call. CDR1 is SGDLS and CDR2 is YYNGEE in the germline V gene. Trimming removed 4 bases at V and 2 bases at J, with 10 bases between. The CDR3 is 14 residues long. Written as DNA, the CDR3 is TGTGCCAGCAGCCCCTTCCGGGCCTACAATGAGCAGTTCTTC. Amino acid sequence: CASSPFRAYNEQFF.

This clone was counted between two and nine times. The gene calls are TRBV28 and TRBJ2-7, with D unclear. CDR1 is MDHEN, CDR2 SYDVKM, per germline. V was pared by 6 bases and J by 6 bases, with 15 bases between. The CDR3 is 13 residues long. The CDR3 reads CASSPLATGEQYF. In nucleotides, the CDR3 is TGTGCCAGCAGCCCCCTCGCTACGGGCGAGCAGTACTTC. Variable domain in full (rest from reference TRBV28 and TRBJ2-7): DVKVTQSSRYLVKRTGEKVFLECVQDMDHENMFWYRQDPGLGLRLIYFSYDVKMKEKGDIPEGYSVSREKKERFSLILESASTNQTSMYLCASSPLATGEQYFGPGTRLTVT.

The V call is TRBV5-1, the J call TRBJ2-6, with 7 positions matching TRBD1. The CDR3 sequence is 16 residues long. Germline-derived CDR1 and CDR2 are SGHRS and YFSETQ. Trimming at V came to 1 base and at J to 4 bases, leaving 5 bases not matched to a gene. CDR3 sequence (DNA): TGCGCCAGCAGCTTGAGAGGACAGGCCGGGGCCAACGTCCTGACTTTC. Its translation: CASSLRGQAGANVLTF.

In its sample, this clone was seen a few times. CDR3 loop: CATGGRHGYTF. The CDR3 coding sequence is TGTGCCACGGGTGGGAGGCATGGCTACACCTTC. The gene calls are TRBV19 and TRBJ1-2, with no clear D. The V end lost 10 bases, the J end lost 6 bases, and 12 bases lay between the germline ends. The CDR3 is 11 residues long. CDR1 and CDR2 from the germline V gene are LNHDA and SQIVND (reference sequence).

This clone came up once. The chain is built from TRBV5-6 and TRBJ2-1, with TRBD1 as a possible D gene (6 bases). Trimming took 2 bases from V and 0 from J, leaving 12 bases between them. The CDR3 is made up of 16 amino acids. The germline gives CDR1 SGHDT, CDR2 YYEEEE. The CDR3 nucleotides read TGTGCCAGCAGCTTCCCCGGACAGAGCTCCTACAATGAGCAGTTCTTC. Translation: CASSFPGQSSYNEQFF.

This clone was seen only once. The gene calls are TRBV18 and TRBJ1-6; D gene uncertain. The V gene's germline CDR1 is KGHSH and CDR2 LQKENI. The V and J ends lost 2 bases and 7 bases respectively, with 12 bases between them. The CDR3 length is 15 residues. CDR3 coding DNA: TGTGCCAGCTCACCAGAACCTATGATGAATTCACCCCTCCACTTT. Residues: CASSPEPMMNSPLHF.

The chain employs TRBV6-5 and TRBJ1-2; the D is unclear. The ends were cut back, 0 bases at V and 8 bases at J, with 7 bases in the middle. Per the germline V gene, CDR1 is MNHEY and CDR2 is SVGAGI. The CDR3 sequence is 12 residues long. The CDR3 coding sequence is TGTGCCAGCAGTTACTCCAACAAGGGCTACACCTTC. Protein sequence: CASSYSNKGYTF.

The rearrangement uses TRBV19 and TRBJ2-3, with a weak D call TRBD1 (6 bases). The CDR3 length is 20 residues. Germline V gene lookup returns CDR1 LNHDA and CDR2 SQIVND (reference sequence). Trimming pared 1 base from V and 0 bases from J, leaving 23 bases between. The CDR3 spells CASSIGYTGRLRTSTDTQYF. In DNA, the CDR3 is TGTGCCAGTAGTATAGGGTACACAGGGCGGTTGAGGACTAGCACAGATACGCAGTATTTT.

This clone was seen only a few times. V gene TRBV4-1 combines with J gene TRBJ1-3, with 8 bases identical to TRBD1. V trimming: 0 bases; J trimming: 2 bases; junction bases outside the gene matches: 6. The CDR3 consists of 17 residues. CDR1 and CDR2 from the germline V gene are MGHRA and YSYEKL. As DNA, the CDR3 is TGCGCCAGCAGCCAAGATCGGCCACAGGGGGCTGGAAACACCATATATTTT. Its translation is CASSQDRPQGAGNTIYF.

V and J are TRBV6-5 and TRBJ2-1; D remains unclear. Germline V CDR1 and CDR2: MNHEY, SVGAGI. The length of the CDR3 is 12 residues. Trimming took off 2 bases at V and 7 bases at J, with 6 bases between the two ends. The CDR3 nucleotides are TGTGCCAGCAGTTACAGCCGAAATGAGCAGTTCTTC. Its protein is CASSYSRNEQFF.